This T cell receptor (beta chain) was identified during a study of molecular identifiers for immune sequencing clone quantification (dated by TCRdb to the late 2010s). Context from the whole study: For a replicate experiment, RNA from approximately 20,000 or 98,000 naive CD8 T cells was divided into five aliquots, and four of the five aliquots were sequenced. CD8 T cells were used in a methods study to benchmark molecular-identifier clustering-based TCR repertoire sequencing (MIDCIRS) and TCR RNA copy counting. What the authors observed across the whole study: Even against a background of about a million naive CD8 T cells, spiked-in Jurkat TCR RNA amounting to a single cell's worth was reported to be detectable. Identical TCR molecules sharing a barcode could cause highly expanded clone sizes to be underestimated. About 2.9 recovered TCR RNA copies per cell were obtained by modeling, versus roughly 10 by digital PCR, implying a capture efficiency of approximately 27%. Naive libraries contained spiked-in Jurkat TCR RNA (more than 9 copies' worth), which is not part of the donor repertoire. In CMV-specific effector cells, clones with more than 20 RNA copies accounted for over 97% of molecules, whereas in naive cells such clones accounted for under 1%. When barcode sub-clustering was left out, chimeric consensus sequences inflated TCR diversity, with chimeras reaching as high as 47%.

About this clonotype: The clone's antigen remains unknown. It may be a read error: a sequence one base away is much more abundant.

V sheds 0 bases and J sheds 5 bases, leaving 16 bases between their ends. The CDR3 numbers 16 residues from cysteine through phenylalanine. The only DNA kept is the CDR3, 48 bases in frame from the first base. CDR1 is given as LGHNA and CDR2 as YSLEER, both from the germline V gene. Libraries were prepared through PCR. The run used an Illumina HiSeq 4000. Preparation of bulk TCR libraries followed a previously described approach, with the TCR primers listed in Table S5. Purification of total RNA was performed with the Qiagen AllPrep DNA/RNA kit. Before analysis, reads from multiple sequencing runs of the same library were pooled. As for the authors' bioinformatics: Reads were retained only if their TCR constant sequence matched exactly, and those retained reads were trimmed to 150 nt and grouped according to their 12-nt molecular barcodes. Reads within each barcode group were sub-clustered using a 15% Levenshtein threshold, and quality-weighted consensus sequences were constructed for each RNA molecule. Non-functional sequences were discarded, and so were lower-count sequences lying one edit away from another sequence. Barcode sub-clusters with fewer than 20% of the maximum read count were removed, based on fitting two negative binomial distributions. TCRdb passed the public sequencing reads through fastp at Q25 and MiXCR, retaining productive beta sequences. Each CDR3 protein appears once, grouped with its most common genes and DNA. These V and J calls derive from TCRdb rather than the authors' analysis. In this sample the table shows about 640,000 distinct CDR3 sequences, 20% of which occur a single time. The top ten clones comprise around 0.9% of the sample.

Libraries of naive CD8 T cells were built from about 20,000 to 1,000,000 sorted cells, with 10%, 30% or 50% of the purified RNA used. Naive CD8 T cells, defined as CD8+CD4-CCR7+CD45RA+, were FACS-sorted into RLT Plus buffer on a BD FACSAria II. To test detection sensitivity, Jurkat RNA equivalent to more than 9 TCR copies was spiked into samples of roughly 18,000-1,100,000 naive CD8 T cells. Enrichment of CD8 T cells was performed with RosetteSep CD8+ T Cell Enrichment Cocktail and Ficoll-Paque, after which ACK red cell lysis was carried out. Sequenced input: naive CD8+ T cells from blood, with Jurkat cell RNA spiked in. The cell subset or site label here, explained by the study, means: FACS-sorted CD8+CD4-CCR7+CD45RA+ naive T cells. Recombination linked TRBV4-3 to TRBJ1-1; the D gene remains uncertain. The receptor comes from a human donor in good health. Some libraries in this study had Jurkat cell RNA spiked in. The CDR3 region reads CASSQEGPTSITEAFF. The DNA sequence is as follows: TGCGCCAGCAGCCAAGAGGGCCCTACCAGTATTACTGAAGCTTTCTTT.